This is a list of T cell receptor beta chains from one sample in a study of post-analysis software for immune sequencing data. TCRdb analysed the PCR reads with MiXCR anew, one entry per CDR3 protein. The sample lists hundreds of thousands of distinct CDR3 sequences, roughly 58% occurring once. Sequenced: blood. Source of these receptors: a girl under 18 with multiple sclerosis. CDR3s include the opening cysteine and the closing phenylalanine or tryptophan. Fields, in order: CDR3 DNA, CDR3 protein, D gene, clone size, J gene, V gene. A D gene is named only where the DNA matches it firmly. For some rows the clone size is stated as once, few or many, or as a class when expanded; others skip it.

TGCAGCGTTGAAGATCTTCGGGCTTCCGAGCAGTTCTTC CSVEDLRASEQFF - - TRBJ2-1 TRBV29-1
TGTGCCAGCACGGTAGGGGGGTCGGTGACAGATGCGCAGTATTTT CASTVGGSVTDAQYF - - TRBJ2-3 TRBV28
TGTGCCAGCAGTGAAGGTCTCAGGGGGCGCGTTAGCTACGAGCAGTACTTC CASSEGLRGRVSYEQYF TRBD1 - TRBJ2-7 TRBV25-1
TGTGCCATCAGTGCTACTAGCGGGTACCAAGAGACCCAGTACTTC CAISATSGYQETQYF TRBD2 - TRBJ2-5 TRBV10-3
TGTGCCAGCAGTGAAGTACTAGCGGTGGGAGATACGCAGTATTTT CASSEVLAVGDTQYF TRBD2 few TRBJ2-3 TRBV6-1
TGTGCCAGCAGTGAATCGGTCAAACTGTTTTTT CASSESVKLFF - - TRBJ1-4 TRBV25-1
TGCAGTGCTAGAGCCCAGGGCCCTTACAATGAGCAGTTCTTC CSARAQGPYNEQFF - - TRBJ2-1 TRBV20-1
TGTGCCAGCAGAGGTTATAGGGGCCTCTCCGGGGGTGAAAAACTGTTTTTT CASRGYRGLSGGEKLFF - few TRBJ1-4 TRBV6-1
TGCGCCAGCAGCAGTAGGGAAACCAATGAGCAGTTCTTC CASSSRETNEQFF - once TRBJ2-1 TRBV5-1
TGCAGCGTTGTCCGAGACCGGGACTTCTACGAGCAGTACTTC CSVVRDRDFYEQYF - few TRBJ2-7 TRBV29-1
TGCGCCAGCAGCGTCCGGGACCTATCCTACGAGCAGTACTTC CASSVRDLSYEQYF - - TRBJ2-7 TRBV5-1
TGTGCCAGCACTCCGACTAGCGGGGCGTCCTACGAGCAGTACTTC CASTPTSGASYEQYF TRBD2 - TRBJ2-7 TRBV3-1
TGTGCCAGCAGCCCTAGCGGGGCCACCAAAAACATTCAGTACTTC CASSPSGATKNIQYF TRBD2 - TRBJ2-4 TRBV7-8
TGCGCCAGCAGCTCGGGACAGGCCATCTCCTACGAGCAGTACTTC CASSSGQAISYEQYF TRBD1 - TRBJ2-7 TRBV5-1
TGTGCCAGCAGCGGGGCCCTTCGTCCGGGAGAGACCCAGTACTTC CASSGALRPGETQYF - few TRBJ2-5 TRBV2
TGTGCCAGCTGGGACAGGGGGTATGGCTACACCTTC CASWDRGYGYTF TRBD1 few TRBJ1-2 TRBV6-5
TGTGCCAGCAGGGTCCCCGGGGGATACGAGCAGTACTTC CASRVPGGYEQYF - - TRBJ2-7 TRBV7-2
TGTGCCAGCAGGCCAGGCGGGAAGAGAAACAATGAGCAGTTCTTC CASRPGGKRNNEQFF - - TRBJ2-1 TRBV7-9
TGCAGTGCTATGACTAGCGTTTCCTACGAGCAGTACTTC CSAMTSVSYEQYF TRBD2 - TRBJ2-7 TRBV20-1
TGCAGTGCTAGCGGGGGGCCCACCCAAGAGACCCAGTACTTC CSASGGPTQETQYF - few TRBJ2-5 TRBV20-1
TGCAGTGCCAGATACACTTCCCCAGATACGCAGTATTTT CSARYTSPDTQYF - - TRBJ2-3 TRBV20-1
TGCAGCGCCCGGGACCGGGAATACAATGAGCAGTTCTTC CSARDREYNEQFF - few TRBJ2-1 TRBV29-1
TGCAGTGCTAGATATAGAGGGGGGAGGTCAGATACGCAGTATTTT CSARYRGGRSDTQYF - once TRBJ2-3 TRBV20-1
TGCAGCGTTGGAGGTGTCCGGGGAACTGAAGTTTTCTTT CSVGGVRGTEVFF - - TRBJ1-1 TRBV29-1
TGTGCCAGCAGTATCAGGGACAGGGGATCTCCTAACTATGGCTACACCTTC CASSIRDRGSPNYGYTF TRBD1 - TRBJ1-2 TRBV6-1
TGTGCCAGCAGCCCTATGAGGCGGGGCGAGCAGTACTTC CASSPMRRGEQYF - few TRBJ2-7 TRBV27
TGCAGTGCCCCACAACTCTTCCCTCCGGAAAAACTGTTTTTT CSAPQLFPPEKLFF - few TRBJ1-4 TRBV20-1
TGTGCCAGCAGTAAGGTTGGCGGTTCAGGGACCCAGTACTTC CASSKVGGSGTQYF - - TRBJ2-5 TRBV27
TGTGCCACCAGCAGGACCCTTTTGAACTGGGTCTACCAAGAGACCCAGTACTTC CATSRTLLNWVYQETQYF - few TRBJ2-5 TRBV15
TGCAGTGCTAGGAGACTAGCGGGCAATGAGCAGTTCTTC CSARRLAGNEQFF TRBD2 - TRBJ2-1 TRBV20-1
TGCGCCAGCGTTGGGAGCTCCTACGAGCAGTACTTC CASVGSSYEQYF - - TRBJ2-7 TRBV5-1
TGCAGTGCTAGTAACCGCCGTGACGGACACCACACAGATACGCAGTATTTT CSASNRRDGHHTDTQYF - - TRBJ2-3 TRBV20-1
TGTGCCAGCAGCCCGAGACTAGATGCTGAAGAGACCCAGTACTTC CASSPRLDAEETQYF - - TRBJ2-5 TRBV7-3
TGCAGTGCTAGAAGGTACGGGAGGGCAAACGAGCAGTACTTC CSARRYGRANEQYF TRBD2 few TRBJ2-7 TRBV20-1
TGCAGTGCGTCGACGGGGGGCGGGGAAGAGACCCAGTACTTC CSASTGGGEETQYF - few TRBJ2-5 TRBV20-1
TGTGCCAGCAGTTTAAGTGTAAGCACTGAAGCTTTCTTT CASSLSVSTEAFF - - TRBJ1-1 TRBV12-3/TRBV12-4
TGTGCCAGCAGTGCCAGGGGCTTGACAGAGACCCAGTACTTC CASSARGLTETQYF - - TRBJ2-5 TRBV12-3/TRBV12-4
TGTGCCAGCAGACCGTCTGGGCGGGGGGGCCCTCTACTACGCAATGAGCAGTTCTTC CASRPSGRGGPLLRNEQFF TRBD2 few TRBJ2-1 TRBV27
TGCAGTGCTAGTAACCCAGCGCGAGACAATGTGCAGTTCTTC CSASNPARDNVQFF - - TRBJ2-1 TRBV20-1
TGTGCCAGCAGCTTGCTAATGCAGCCCCAGCATTTT CASSLLMQPQHF - - TRBJ1-5 TRBV7-9
TGTGCCAGCAGCTCCGGGGACACCAACTACGAGCAGTACTTC CASSSGDTNYEQYF - - TRBJ2-7 TRBV5-4
TGCAGCGTTGAATGGCTCGCCCTCTATGGCTACACCTTC CSVEWLALYGYTF - - TRBJ1-2 TRBV29-1